This TCR beta chain was captured by sequencing in a study of T cell repertoires in cytomegalovirus infection. Study-wide points: HLA-C-restricted CMV clonotypes gave the most frequent clonotype in two of eight donors.

CDR3 size: 15 residues. Trimming took 5 bases from V and 3 from J, leaving 14 bases between them. In germline, CDR1 is SGHVS, CDR2 FNYEAQ. A note on this clonotype: Its antigen is not known.

A single record per CDR3 protein comes from TCRdb applying MiXCR to the reads. The profile covers hundreds of thousands of distinct CDR3 sequences, with roughly 30% appearing a single time and over 13% taken by the ten largest. The sequence derives from a human donor in good health (CMV status not recorded). Some clones in this sample may be carry-over from other donors' samples. The chain employs TRBV7-6 and TRBJ2-1; D may be TRBD2 (6 bases). Here the sequenced sample was cultured CD8+ T cells from PBMCs, taken from culture after CMV antigen stimulation. The CDR3 nucleotides are TGTGCCAGCAGCGCATCAGGGCGGGGCTACAATGAGCAGTTCTTC. Its protein product is CASSASGRGYNEQFF.